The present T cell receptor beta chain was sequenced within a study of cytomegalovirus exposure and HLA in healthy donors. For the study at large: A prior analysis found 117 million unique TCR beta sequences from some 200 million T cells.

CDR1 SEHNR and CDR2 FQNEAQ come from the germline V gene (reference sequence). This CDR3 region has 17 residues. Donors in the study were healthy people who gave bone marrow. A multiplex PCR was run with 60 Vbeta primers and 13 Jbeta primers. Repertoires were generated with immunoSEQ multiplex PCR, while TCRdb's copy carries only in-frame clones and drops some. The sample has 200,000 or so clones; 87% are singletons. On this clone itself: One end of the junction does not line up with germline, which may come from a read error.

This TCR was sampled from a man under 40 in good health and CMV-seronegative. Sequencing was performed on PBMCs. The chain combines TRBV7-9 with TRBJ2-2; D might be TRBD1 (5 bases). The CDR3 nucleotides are TGTTCCAGCAGCTCCCCCACCCAGGGAAGAAAGGCCGGGGAGCTGTTTTTT. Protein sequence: CSSSSPTQGRKAGELFF. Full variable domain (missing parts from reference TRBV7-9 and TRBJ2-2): DTGVSQNPRHKITKRGQNVTFRCDPISEHNRLYWYRQTLGQGPEFLTYFQNEAQLEKSRLLSDRFSAERPKGSFSTLEIQRTEQGDSAMYLCSSSSPTQGRKAGELFFGEGSRLTVL.